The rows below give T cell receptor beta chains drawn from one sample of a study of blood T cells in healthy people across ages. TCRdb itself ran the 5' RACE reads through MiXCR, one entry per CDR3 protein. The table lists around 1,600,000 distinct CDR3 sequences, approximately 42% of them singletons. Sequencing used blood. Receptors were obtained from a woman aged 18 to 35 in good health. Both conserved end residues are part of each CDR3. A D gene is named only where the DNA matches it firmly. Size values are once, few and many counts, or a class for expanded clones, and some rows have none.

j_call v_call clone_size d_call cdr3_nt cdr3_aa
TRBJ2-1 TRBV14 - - TGTGCCAGCAGCCAGCGGGGTTACAGTTACAATGAGCAGTTCTTC CASSQRGYSYNEQFF
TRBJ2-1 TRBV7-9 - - TGTGCCAGCAGTTCCACGGGGGTAAAAAAGGAGCAGTTCTTC CASSSTGVKKEQFF
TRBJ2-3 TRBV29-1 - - TGCAGCGTTGCCGTCTTGGGTGTGAGCGACACAGATACGCAGTATTTT CSVAVLGVSDTDTQYF
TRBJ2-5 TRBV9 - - TGTGCCAGCAGCCCCCCCCGTACCTACAATGAGCAGTACTTC CASSPPRTYNEQYF
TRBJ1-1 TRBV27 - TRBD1 TGTGCCAGCAGTTCAAATCCGGGACAGGGTCAAGCTTTCTTT CASSSNPGQGQAFF
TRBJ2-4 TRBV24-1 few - TGTGCCTCTCAAAGAAGTCTTCAGTACTTC CASQRSLQYF
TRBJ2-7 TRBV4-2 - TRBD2 TGTGCCAGCAGCCTAGGACTAGCGCAGAGCTCCTACAATGAGCAGTACTTC CASSLGLAQSSYNEQYF
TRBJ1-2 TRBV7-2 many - TGTGCCAGCAGCTTAGAACCGCCTTATGGCTACACCTTC CASSLEPPYGYTF
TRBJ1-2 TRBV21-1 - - TGTGCCAGCAGCAAAGGTGACAGGAGGTTTTGGGGCTACACCTTC CASSKGDRRFWGYTF
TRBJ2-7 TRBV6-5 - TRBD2 TGTGCCAGCAGTTACTCGGGACTAGCCTACGAGCAGTACTTC CASSYSGLAYEQYF
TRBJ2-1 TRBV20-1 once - TGCAGTGCCAGAAGGGACGGACGGACCGAGAATGAGCAGTTCTTC CSARRDGRTENEQFF
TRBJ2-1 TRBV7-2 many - TGTGCCAGCAGCTTGGACCTTAGCTCCTACAATGAGCAGTTCTTC CASSLDLSSYNEQFF
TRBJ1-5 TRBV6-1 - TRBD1 TGTGCCAGCAGGGGACAGGGAAAACAGCCCCAGCATTTT CASRGQGKQPQHF
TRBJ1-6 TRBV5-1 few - TGCGCCAGCAGCTTGCCGGGAGGCTCCTATAATTCACCCCTCCACTTT CASSLPGGSYNSPLHF
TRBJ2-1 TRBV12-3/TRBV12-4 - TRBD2 TGTGCCAGCTCAGCGGGGGGGCCGTACGGTGAGCAGTTCTTC CASSAGGPYGEQFF
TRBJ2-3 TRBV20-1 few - TGCAGTGCTAGATTCTCCACAGATACGCAGTATTTT CSARFSTDTQYF
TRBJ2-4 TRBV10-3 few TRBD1 TGTGCCATCAGTGAGTCGAAGGGGGCCCCGGCCAAAAACATTCAGTACTTC CAISESKGAPAKNIQYF
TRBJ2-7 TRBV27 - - TGTGCCAGCATGTTAATAGGCGGCGAGCAGTACTTC CASMLIGGEQYF
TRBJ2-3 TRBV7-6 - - TGTGCCAGCAGCTTGTACACGGGGGCGAATACGCAGTATTTT CASSLYTGANTQYF
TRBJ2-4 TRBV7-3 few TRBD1 TGTGCCAGCAGCTTGGACAGGGCCCAAAACATTCAGTACTTC CASSLDRAQNIQYF
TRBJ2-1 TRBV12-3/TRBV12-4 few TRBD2 TGTGCCAGCAGTCTTAGCGGGAGCCCCTCCAATGAGCAGTTCTTC CASSLSGSPSNEQFF
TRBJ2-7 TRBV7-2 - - TGTGCCAGCAGCTTAGGGGGTTCACCCAGCTACGAGCAGTACTTC CASSLGGSPSYEQYF
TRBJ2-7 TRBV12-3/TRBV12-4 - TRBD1 TGTGCCAGCACCAATGGGCCCGGGACAGCTAACGAGCAGTACTTC CASTNGPGTANEQYF
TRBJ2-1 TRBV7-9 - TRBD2 TGTGCCAACAGCCAATGGGCGGGAGGGTACTATGAGCAGTTCTTC CANSQWAGGYYEQFF
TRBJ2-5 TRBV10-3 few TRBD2 TGTGCCGCCCGACTAGCGGGGGACCAAGAGACCCAGTACTTC CAARLAGDQETQYF
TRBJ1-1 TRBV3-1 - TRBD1 TGTGCCAGCAGCCATTTGGGACAGGGGGCAGGAGGCACAGCTTTCTTT CASSHLGQGAGGTAFF
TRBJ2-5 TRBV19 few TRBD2 TGTGCCAGTACTGGGAGGGGATCATCAGAGACCCAGTACTTC CASTGRGSSETQYF
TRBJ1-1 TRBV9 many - TGTGCCAGCAGCCCTATGGGCACTGAAGCTTTCTTT CASSPMGTEAFF
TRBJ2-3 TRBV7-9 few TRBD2 TGTGCCAGCAGCCCGTCCGGGACTAGCGGAACAGATACGCAGTATTTT CASSPSGTSGTDTQYF
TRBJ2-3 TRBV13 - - TGTGCCAGCAGCTTACTCGGGCCGAGCACGGATACGCAGTATTTT CASSLLGPSTDTQYF
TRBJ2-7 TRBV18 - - TGTGCCAGCTCACCGAGCGGAACCCCGGGCTACAATGAGCAGTACTTC CASSPSGTPGYNEQYF
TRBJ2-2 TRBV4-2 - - TGTGCCAGCAGCCAATCATGGACTTCTAGTACCGGGGAGCTGTTTTTT CASSQSWTSSTGELFF
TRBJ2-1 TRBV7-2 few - TGTGCCAGCAGCTTAGCGGCCCGGAGAACCTACAATGAGCAGTTCTTC CASSLAARRTYNEQFF
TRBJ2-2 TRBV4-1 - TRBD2 TGCGCCAGCAGCCAAGAGGGACTATCCCACACCGGGGAGCTGTTTTTT CASSQEGLSHTGELFF
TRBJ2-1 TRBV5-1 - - TGCGCCAGCAGCTTGGATGGGGTAGACAAAAACAATGAGCAGTTCTTC CASSLDGVDKNNEQFF
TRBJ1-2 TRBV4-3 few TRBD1 TGCGCCAGCAGCCACGATTCCCGACAGGGGGCTAATGGCTACACCTTC CASSHDSRQGANGYTF
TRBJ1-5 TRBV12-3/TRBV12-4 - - TGTGCCAGCAGGATAGGACGGCTTAGCAATCAGCCCCAGCATTTT CASRIGRLSNQPQHF
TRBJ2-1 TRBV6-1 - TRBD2 TGTGCCAGCAGCAATGGGGAGGGGAGCTCCTACGAGCAGTTCTTC CASSNGEGSSYEQFF
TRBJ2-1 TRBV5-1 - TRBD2 TGCGCCACCGGGGCGGGGGGTGCCTACAATGAGCAGTTCTTC CATGAGGAYNEQFF
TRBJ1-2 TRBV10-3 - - TGTGCCATCACTGAGACCTCATGGGGTGGCTACACCTTC CAITETSWGGYTF
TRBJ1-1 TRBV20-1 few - TGCAGTGCCTCCGCCCGGGGGGTGAACACTGAAGCTTTCTTT CSASARGVNTEAFF
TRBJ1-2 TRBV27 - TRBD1 TGTGCCAGCAGTTTAAACCGACAGGGGGCGGGTGGCTACACCTTC CASSLNRQGAGGYTF